These 22 T cell receptor beta chains originate from one sample sequenced in a study of T cells in Graves' hyperthyroidism and ophthalmopathy. It was RNA transcripts that yielded the amplified TCR beta CDR3 regions. Carried out on the TCR CDR3, a first-round RT-PCR used the HTBI primer set. TCRdb used MiXCR to reprocess the multiplex PCR reads, holding one entry per CDR3 protein. The profile shows about 98,000 distinct CDR3 sequences, around 42% of them singletons. Material: peripheral blood or thyroid tissue (not recorded which). These receptors were collected from a woman aged 25 to 45 with Graves' hyperthyroidism.

This clonotype has ten or more counts. V usage is TRBV4-1 and J usage is TRBJ2-7, with D unresolved. Germline-derived CDR1 and CDR2 are MGHRA and YSYEKL. The CDR3 covers 16 residues. V lost 0 bases to trimming and J lost 3 bases, with 15 bases between them. CDR3 in DNA: TGCGCCAGCAGCCAAGAGTTGGCGGAGCCCCACTACGAGCAGTACTTC. Its translation: CASSQELAEPHYEQYF.

The genes are TRBV11-1 and TRBJ2-2; 8 bases agree with TRBD1. V trimming: 5 bases; J trimming: 0 bases; junction bases outside the gene matches: 2. This CDR3 region has 15 residues. The germline V gene has CDR1 SGHAT and CDR2 FQDESV (reference sequence). CDR3 residues: CASSQQGANTGELFF. The CDR3 DNA sequence: TGTGCCAGCAGCCAACAGGGGGCGAACACCGGGGAGCTGTTTTTT.

This clonotype was seen at least ten times. The gene calls are TRBV2 and TRBJ1-3; no reliable D call. V dropped 5 bases and J dropped 0 bases, with 11 bases sitting between them. The CDR3 spans 15 residues. Germline CDR1 reads SNHLY; CDR2 reads FYNNEI. The CDR3 region is CASSLTAYSGNTIYF. The DNA of the CDR3 is TGTGCCAGCAGTCTTACAGCTTACTCTGGAAACACCATATATTTT.

This clonotype appeared many times. The V call is TRBV19, the J call TRBJ1-1, with D possibly being TRBD1 (5 bases). Germline V CDR1 and CDR2: LNHDA, SQIVND (reference sequence). V was shortened by 1 base and J by 1 base, with 13 bases between the two germline ends. This CDR3 spans 16 amino acids. CDR3 DNA sequence: TGTGCCAGTAGTATAGTAGGGGTCGTCACGAACACTGAAGCTTTCTTT. This gives the protein CASSIVGVVTNTEAFF.

For this clonotype: One end of the junction varies from germline; a read error may be responsible. The gene calls are TRBV7-9 and TRBJ2-7; TRBD1 or TRBD2 may be the D gene (6 bases each). The germline V gene encodes CDR1 SEHNR and CDR2 FQNEAQ (reference sequence). This CDR3 is 14 amino acids long. CDR3 bases: TGCGCCAGCAGCTTAGGGAGGAACAGGGACGAGCAGTGCTTC. It is translated as CASSLGRNRDEQCF.

There are many counts of this clonotype. The chain has TRBV6-5 and TRBJ1-2; 10 bases are shared with TRBD1. This CDR3 spans 16 amino acids. Germline CDR1 is MNHEY and CDR2 is SVGAGI. V shed 0 bases and J 8 bases; nucleotides not matched to a gene: 9. The CDR3 region has the DNA TGTGCCAGCAGTTACTCCCCGGGACAGGGGAGAGGGGGCTACACCTTC. Residues: CASSYSPGQGRGGYTF.

In this sample, this clonotype turned up many times. The chain has TRBV27 and TRBJ2-7; no firm D call. Per the germline V gene, CDR1 is MNHEY and CDR2 is SMNVEV (reference sequence). Trimming left V 3 bases short and J 0 bases short, with 6 bases between. This CDR3 spans 13 amino acids. Here the CDR3 DNA reads TGTGCCAGCAGTTTTCGATCCTCCTACGAGCAGTACTTC. Translated: CASSFRSSYEQYF.

The chain links TRBV15 to TRBJ1-2; 8 bases map to TRBD1. Trimming removed 1 base from V and 8 bases from J; junction bases left unmatched: 3. Germline values: CDR1 LNHNV, CDR2 YYDKDF (reference sequence). The CDR3 is 13 residues long. The CDR3 here is CATSRVQGEGYTF. In DNA, the CDR3 is TGTGCCACCAGCAGAGTACAGGGGGAGGGCTACACCTTC.

This clonotype was seen repeatedly, ten times or more. Here the CDR3 DNA reads TGTGCCACCAGTGATTGGGGCGGGAGGGGCACAGATACGCAGTATTTT. Protein product: CATSDWGGRGTDTQYF. The chain couples TRBV24-1 to TRBJ2-3; 9 positions agree with TRBD2. Germline trimming cut 2 bases from V and 1 base from J; bases unmatched to any gene: 3. Germline V gives CDR1 KGHDR, CDR2 SFDVKD. CDR3 length: 16 residues.

Remarks on this clonotype: Mismatch with germline at one junction end may stem from a read error. The chain links TRBV7-9 to TRBJ2-7, with D perhaps TRBD1 or TRBD2 (5 bases each). CDR3 length: 13 amino acids. CDR1 SEHNR and CDR2 FQNEAQ come from the germline V gene (reference sequence). In nucleotides, the CDR3 is TGCGCCAGCAGCCTCCGGGACCCCTGCGAGCAGTACTTC. Translated, it gives CASSLRDPCEQYF.

This clonotype was picked up many times. The chain carries TRBV5-4 and TRBJ2-2; D ambiguous. V was trimmed by 0 bases and J by 1 base, leaving 7 bases between them. The CDR3 is 15 amino acids. CDR1 is SGHNT, CDR2 YYREEE, per germline (reference sequence). CDR3 sequence (DNA): TGTGCCAGCAGCTTGGTGGCAGGGAACACCGGGGAGCTGTTTTTT. The encoded protein is CASSLVAGNTGELFF.

Ten or more counts support this clonotype. V gene TRBV9 combines with J gene TRBJ2-2, with 10 bases identical to TRBD2. V was pared by 2 bases and J by 2 bases, with 3 bases of the junction left unmatched. The CDR3 has 16 residues. Germline V gene lookup returns CDR1 SGDLS and CDR2 YYNGEE. The CDR3 nucleotides read TGTGCCAGCAGCGTCGGACTAGCGGTTAACACCGGGGAGCTGTTTTTT. Residues: CASSVGLAVNTGELFF.

On this clonotype itself: A read error may be the cause here, since a much bigger clone is one base away. The rearrangement joins TRBV4-1 to TRBJ1-2; D gene uncertain. The CDR3 loop spans 13 amino acids. The germline V gene encodes CDR1 MGHRA and CDR2 YSYEKL. Between the trimmed V and J ends, which lost 0 bases and 6 bases, there was a span of 8 bases. CDR3 region: CASSQELYHGYTF. CDR3 coding DNA: TGCGCCAGCAGCCAAGAGTTGTATCATGGCTACACCTTC.

The chain carries TRBV7-6 and TRBJ2-7; D is uncertain. Trimming shortened V by 6 bases and J by 6 bases, and 15 bases separated the two germline ends. Germline CDR1 SGHVS, CDR2 FNYEAQ. CDR3 length: 13 residues. CDR3: CASSMARLGEQYF. The CDR3 nucleotides read TGTGCCAGCAGTATGGCCCGTTTGGGCGAGCAGTACTTC. Variable domain in full (rest from reference TRBV7-6 and TRBJ2-7): GAGVSQSPRYKVTKRGQDVALRCDPISGHVSLYWYRQALGQGPEFLTYFNYEAQQDKSGLPNDRFSAERPEGSISTLTIQRTEQRDSAMYRCASSMARLGEQYFGPGTRLTVT.

This clonotype was seen ten or more times. V usage is TRBV27 and J usage is TRBJ1-2; no definite D call. This CDR3 region has 13 residues. Germline-derived CDR1 and CDR2 are MNHEY and SMNVEV (reference sequence). Trimming removed 3 bases at V and 1 base at J, with 6 bases between. DNA for the CDR3: TGTGCCAGCAGTTTCACAAATAACTATGGCTACACCTTC. It encodes CASSFTNNYGYTF.

The chain employs TRBV12-3 or TRBV12-4 and TRBJ2-7; D unclear. The CDR3 has 10 amino acids. Trimming took 8 bases from V and 5 from J, leaving 7 bases between them. The CDR3 bases are TGTGCCAGCGGCGACCACGAGCAGTACTTC. As protein: CASGDHEQYF.

This chain joins TRBV20-1 and TRBJ2-7, with D possibly being TRBD2 (6 bases). Germline CDR1 is DFQATT and CDR2 is SNEGSKA (reference sequence). Trimming removed 6 bases at V and 7 bases at J, with 13 bases between. This CDR3 has 11 amino acids. CDR3 region: CSADGSREQYF. The DNA for the CDR3 is TGCAGTGCAGACGGGAGTAGAGAGCAGTACTTC.

The V gene is TRBV10-2, the J gene TRBJ1-2, with D perhaps matching TRBD1 (5 bases). CDR1 and CDR2 from the germline V gene are WSHSY and SAAADI. The ends were cut back, 6 bases at V and 8 bases at J, with 22 bases in the middle. The CDR3 length is 15 residues. The CDR3 is CASSRTSGTFSGYTF. The CDR3 nucleotides read TGCGCCAGCAGCCGAACTAGCGGGACCTTTAGCGGCTACACCTTC.

This clonotype was counted at least ten times. J is TRBJ2-7 and V is TRBV7-9; D gene uncertain. Trimming pared 8 bases from V and 0 bases from J, leaving 11 bases between. This CDR3 has 13 residues. From germline, CDR1 is SEHNR and CDR2 FQNEAQ (reference sequence). The CDR3 coding sequence is TGTGCCAGCGGAACCAGAAGCTCCTACGAGCAGTACTTC. It codes for CASGTRSSYEQYF.

V gene TRBV20-1 combines with J gene TRBJ2-5; 10 nucleotides match TRBD2. CDR3 length: 15 amino acids. The J segment lost 2 bases and the V segment lost 3 bases, leaving 6 bases of the junction unmatched. Germline values: CDR1 DFQATT, CDR2 SNEGSKA (reference sequence). The CDR3 protein is CSASLAGEGQETQYF. CDR3 in DNA: TGCAGTGCTAGTCTAGCGGGAGAGGGGCAAGAGACCCAGTACTTC.

The chain carries TRBV7-2 and TRBJ2-5, with 10 bases fitting TRBD2. V dropped 11 bases and J dropped 5; count of bases not matched to a gene: 14. Germline CDR1 is SGHTA and CDR2 is FQGNSA. CDR3 length: 15 amino acids. The DNA for the CDR3 is TGTGCCTGCGCGGGAGTAGCGGGAGGTCGGGAGACCCAGTACTTC. Protein: CACAGVAGGRETQYF.

Many counts were recorded for this clonotype. The chain employs TRBV4-1 and TRBJ1-6; D is undetermined. CDR3 length: 13 amino acids. Germline loops: CDR1 MGHRA, CDR2 YSYEKL. V lost 7 bases to trimming and J lost 7 bases, with 11 bases between them. The CDR3: CASTPAVNSPLHF. The DNA for the CDR3 is TGCGCCAGCACCCCAGCAGTCAATTCACCCCTCCACTTT.